This TCR beta chain emerged from a study of blood T cell repertoires in COVID-19. Looked up from germline, CDR1 is SGDLS and CDR2 is YYNGEE. Trimming took 4 bases from V and 5 from J, leaving 18 bases between them. This CDR3 is 16 amino acids long. The repertoire was sequenced with immunoSEQ multiplex PCR; TCRdb's copy has only in-frame clones and lacks some. Of over 250,000 clones in the sample, 89% were seen once. This chain connects TRBV9 to TRBJ2-2; the D gene is possibly TRBD1 (6 bases). The receptor was isolated from a man over 45 with acute or convalescent COVID-19. Sequences were obtained from peripheral blood. In DNA form, the CDR3 reads TGTGCCAGCAGCACCGAGGGCAGGGGATTAACCGGGGAGCTGTTTTTT. It is translated as CASSTEGRGLTGELFF.